The next 19 T cell receptor beta chains were all read from a single sample in a study of blood T cell repertoires in COVID-19 (dated by TCRdb to 2018 to 2020). The library came from the immunoSEQ multiplex PCR assay. TCRdb provides this immuneACCESS table in a form limited to in-frame rearrangements. Some clones are lacking; in checked studies, under half of them reflect an unresolved V gene, and why the rest are absent is not known. Counted in this sample were around 250,000 clones; more than 70% of them appeared once. The ten most abundant clones make up approximately 6% of the sample. The sequencing sample was made of peripheral blood. The receptors stem from a man aged 80 or over with acute or convalescent COVID-19.

This clone was seen only a few times. The chain recombines TRBV3-1 (or the pseudogene TRBV3-2) with TRBJ1-3; D call uncertain. The CDR3 is 12 amino acids. V gave up 11 bases and J gave up 0 bases, with 8 bases separating them. Per the germline V gene, CDR1 is LGHDT and CDR2 is YNNKEL (reference sequence). CDR3 in DNA: TGTGCCGTACAGAGCTCTGGAAACACCATATATTTT. Protein: CAVQSSGNTIYF.

This clone came up a few times. The V call is TRBV27, the J call TRBJ1-1, with 10 bases fitting TRBD1. The CDR3 consists of 13 residues. The trim removed 6 bases at V and 7 bases at J, leaving 5 bases unmatched. Per the germline V gene, CDR1 is MNHEY and CDR2 is SMNVEV (reference sequence). Written as DNA, the CDR3 is TGTGCCAGCAGGCTTGGGACAGGGGATGAAGCTTTCTTT. This translates into CASRLGTGDEAFF.

V is TRBV5-3 and J is TRBJ1-2; TRBD1 matches 7 bases. Being an ORF, TRBV5-3 has a function that is uncertain. The CDR3 has 12 amino acids. J gave up 6 bases and V 4 bases, and 3 bases lay outside the gene matches. CDR3 DNA sequence: TGTGCCAGAAGCCCAGGGGGTGATGGCTACACCTTC. Translating it yields CARSPGGDGYTF.

This chain uses TRBV7-3 with TRBJ2-3; D not resolved. Germline CDR1 is SGHTA and CDR2 is FQGTGA. Between the trimmed V and J ends, which lost 0 bases and 6 bases, there was a span of 7 bases. This CDR3 has 13 residues. The CDR3 reads CASSLTTSDTQYF. The CDR3 DNA follows: TGTGCCAGCAGCTTAACGACTTCGGATACGCAGTATTTT.

The chain couples TRBV3-1 (or the pseudogene TRBV3-2) to TRBJ2-2; weak D call: TRBD1 (5 bases). The V gene's germline CDR1 is LGHDT and CDR2 YNNKEL (reference sequence). The germline V and J ends were trimmed by 8 bases and 1 base, with 11 bases remaining between them. The CDR3 is made up of 14 amino acids. The CDR3 bases are TGTGCCAGCGGGGCGTACAAGAACACCGGGGAGCTGTTTTTT. This translates into CASGAYKNTGELFF.

This clone occurred once. The rearrangement joins TRBV24-1 to TRBJ2-5; maybe TRBD2 (6 bases). Germline V gene sequence: CDR1 KGHDR, CDR2 SFDVKD. The CDR3 consists of 16 residues. Trimming shortened V by 2 bases and J by 1 base, and 13 bases separated the two germline ends. CDR3 nucleotides: TGTGCCACCAGTGATTACACGGTGGGACTCCAAGAGACCCAGTACTTC. It yields the protein CATSDYTVGLQETQYF.

This clone has only one observation. The chain employs TRBV5-4 and TRBJ2-7; 7 nucleotides align to TRBD2. Germline CDR1 and CDR2: SGHNT and YYREEE (reference sequence). The CDR3 sequence is 13 residues long. Losses at the gene ends were 2 bases for V and 3 bases for J; bases not matched to a gene: 2. The CDR3 DNA follows: TGTGCCAGCAGCTTCCCGGGGGGCTACGAGCAGTACTTC. It yields the protein CASSFPGGYEQYF.

The J gene is TRBJ2-1, the V gene TRBV10-3, with 11 bases fitting TRBD1. CDR1 is ENHRY and CDR2 is SYGVKD in the germline V gene. The CDR3 covers 14 residues. V shed 8 bases, J shed 8 bases, and the junction held 8 bases outside the gene matches. DNA for the CDR3: TGTGCCATCGGGGGGACAGGGGGGTCCCATGAGCAGTTCTTC. This encodes CAIGGTGGSHEQFF.

This chain uses TRBV15 with TRBJ1-6; D not certain. Germline loops: CDR1 LNHNV, CDR2 YYDKDF (reference sequence). The CDR3 length is 15 residues. V lost 0 bases and J lost 4, with 7 bases in between. The CDR3 region is CATSRDLTYNSPLHF. CDR3 nucleotide sequence: TGTGCCACCAGCAGAGATTTGACATATAATTCACCCCTCCACTTT.

V and J are TRBV28 and TRBJ2-3; TRBD2 agrees at 11 bases. V was pared by 6 bases and J by 3 bases, with 5 bases of the junction left unmatched. Germline-derived CDR1 and CDR2 are MDHEN and SYDVKM. This CDR3 spans 15 amino acids. The CDR3 bases are TGTGCCAGCAGCACACCTAGCGGGAGGACAGATACGCAGTATTTT. Its translation: CASSTPSGRTDTQYF.

This chain links TRBV27 with TRBJ1-1; 7 nucleotides align to TRBD1. CDR3 length equals 15 residues. Losses at the gene ends were 3 bases for V and 0 bases for J; bases not matched to a gene: 4. CDR1 and CDR2 from the germline V gene are MNHEY and SMNVEV (reference sequence). CDR3 in amino acids: CASSFGTDLNTEAFF. The CDR3 DNA reads as TGTGCCAGCAGTTTTGGGACAGACCTGAACACTGAAGCTTTCTTT.

The chain employs TRBV3-1 (or the pseudogene TRBV3-2) and TRBJ1-2; 7 nucleotides align to TRBD1. The CDR3 spans 16 residues. Germline V gene lookup returns CDR1 LGHDT and CDR2 YNNKEL (reference sequence). J gave up 4 bases and V 4 bases, and 12 bases lay outside the gene matches. The CDR3 reads CASSLSPTGASYGYTF. The CDR3 region has the DNA TGTGCCAGCAGCCTTTCACCAACAGGGGCCAGCTATGGCTACACCTTC.

J is TRBJ2-7 and V is TRBV5-8; weak D call: TRBD1 (5 bases). The CDR3 totals 15 residues. V was pared by 0 bases and J by 6 bases, with 16 bases between. Looked up from germline, CDR1 is SGHTS and CDR2 is YDEGEE. The CDR3 nucleotides are TGTGCCAGCAGCTTGGGGCCAGGGCCCGTTCTCGAGCAGTACTTC. Its protein is CASSLGPGPVLEQYF.

This clone showed up just once. The chain carries TRBV6-5 and TRBJ2-1; 8 bases map to TRBD2. The germline gives CDR1 MNHEY, CDR2 SVGAGI. This CDR3 has 15 residues. V was clipped by 0 bases and J by 2 bases; unmatched bases: 0. CDR3 nucleotide sequence: TGTGCCAGCAGTTACTCCGGGGGGGCCTACAATGAGCAGTTCTTC. It yields the protein CASSYSGGAYNEQFF.

The chain combines TRBV10-2 with TRBJ2-6; TRBD1 matches at 8 bases. The CDR3 is 16 amino acids. V trimming: 5 bases; J trimming: 2 bases; junction bases outside the gene matches: 5. CDR1 is WSHSY and CDR2 is SAAADI in the germline V gene. CDR3 nucleotide sequence: TGCGCCAGCAGTCTCCTCAGGGGGCCTGGGGCCAACGTCCTGACTTTC. Residues: CASSLLRGPGANVLTF.

The chain couples TRBV7-2 to TRBJ2-5, with a tentative D call TRBD2 (6 bases). Germline CDR1 SGHTA, CDR2 FQGNSA. The CDR3 runs to 13 residues. V gave up 4 bases and J gave up 7 bases, with 13 bases separating them. The chain's CDR3 is CASSSGEAGTQYF. The DNA of the CDR3 is TGTGCCAGCAGCTCGGGGGAGGCTGGGACCCAGTACTTC.

The rearrangement joins TRBV27 to TRBJ2-4, with D tentatively TRBD1 (5 bases). The CDR3 extends over 13 amino acids. Trimming took off 6 bases at V and 8 bases at J, with 14 bases between the two ends. Germline V CDR1 and CDR2: MNHEY, SMNVEV (reference sequence). DNA for the CDR3: TGTGCCAGCAGCCCAAGGGGATTTCACATTCAGTACTTC. Its protein is CASSPRGFHIQYF.

CDR3 loop: CASTETGTVEEKLFF. The CDR3 DNA is TGTGCCAGCACCGAAACTGGGACAGTAGAAGAAAAACTGTTTTTT. V is TRBV2 and J is TRBJ1-4; 7 bases agree with TRBD1. CDR1 is SNHLY and CDR2 is FYNNEI in the germline V gene. V was clipped by 7 bases and J by 8 bases; unmatched bases: 13. The CDR3 consists of 15 residues.

Here the CDR3 reads CASSMNTEAFF. As DNA, the CDR3 is TGCGCCAGCAGTATGAACACTGAAGCTTTCTTT. V usage is TRBV5-1 and J usage is TRBJ1-1; D is unresolved. This CDR3 is built from 11 residues. From germline, CDR1 is SGHRS and CDR2 YFSETQ. The V end lost 5 bases, the J end lost 0 bases, and 2 bases lay between the germline ends.